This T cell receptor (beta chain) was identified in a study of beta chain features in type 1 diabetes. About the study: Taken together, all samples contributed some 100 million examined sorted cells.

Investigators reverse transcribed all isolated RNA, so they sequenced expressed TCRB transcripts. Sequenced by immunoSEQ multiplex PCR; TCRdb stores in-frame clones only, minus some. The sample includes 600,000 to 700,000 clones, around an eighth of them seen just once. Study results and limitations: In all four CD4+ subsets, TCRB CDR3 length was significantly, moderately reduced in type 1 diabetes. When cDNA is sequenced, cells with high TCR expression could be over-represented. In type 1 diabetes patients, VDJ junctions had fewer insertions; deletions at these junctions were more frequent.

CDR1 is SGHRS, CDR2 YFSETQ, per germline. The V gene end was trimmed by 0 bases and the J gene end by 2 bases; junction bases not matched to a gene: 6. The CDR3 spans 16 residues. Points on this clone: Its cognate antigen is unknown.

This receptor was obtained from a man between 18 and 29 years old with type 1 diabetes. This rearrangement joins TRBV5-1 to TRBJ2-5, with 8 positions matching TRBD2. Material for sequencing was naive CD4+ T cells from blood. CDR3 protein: CASSLEPAGEQETQYF. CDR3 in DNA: TGCGCCAGCAGCTTGGAACCAGCGGGGGAACAAGAGACCCAGTACTTC.